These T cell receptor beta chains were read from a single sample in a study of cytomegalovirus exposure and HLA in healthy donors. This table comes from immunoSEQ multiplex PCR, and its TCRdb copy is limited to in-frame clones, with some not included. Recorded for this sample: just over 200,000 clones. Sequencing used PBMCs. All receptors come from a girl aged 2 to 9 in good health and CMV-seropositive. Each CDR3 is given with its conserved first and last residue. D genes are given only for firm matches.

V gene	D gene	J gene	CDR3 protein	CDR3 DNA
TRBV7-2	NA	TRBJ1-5	CASSPTPNQPQHF	TGTGCCAGCAGCCCGACACCTAATCAGCCCCAGCATTTT
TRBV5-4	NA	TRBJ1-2	CASSPREGVRYGYTF	TGTGCCAGCAGTCCGAGGGAGGGGGTGAGGTATGGCTACACCTTC
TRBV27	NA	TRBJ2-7	CASSDSSSYEQYF	TGTGCCAGCAGCGACAGTAGCTCCTACGAGCAGTACTTC
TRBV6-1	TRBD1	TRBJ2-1	CASSEGDRVNEQFF	TGTGCCAGCAGCGAGGGGGACAGGGTCAATGAGCAGTTCTTC
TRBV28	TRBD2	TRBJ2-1	CASRPPTPSLAGVNEQFF	TGTGCCAGCAGGCCCCCTACCCCGTCGCTAGCGGGAGTAAATGAGCAGTTCTTC
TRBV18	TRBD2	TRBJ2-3	CASSPLAGVADTQYF	TGTGCCAGCTCACCCCTAGCGGGAGTGGCGGATACGCAGTATTTT
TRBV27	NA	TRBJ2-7	CASSLSTLVREQYF	TGTGCCAGCAGTTTATCGACTCTAGTTCGCGAGCAGTACTTC
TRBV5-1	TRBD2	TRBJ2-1	CASSFQREGRVAHNEQFF	TGCGCCAGCAGCTTCCAGCGGGAGGGCCGGGTTGCCCACAATGAGCAGTTCTTC
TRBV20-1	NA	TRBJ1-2	CSAALYGYTF	TGCAGCGCGGCCCTCTATGGCTACACCTTC
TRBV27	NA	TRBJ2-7	CASSSPDRVDQRGAYEQYF	TGTGCCAGCAGTTCCCCGGACAGGGTCGATCAGCGGGGGGCCTACGAGCAGTACTTC
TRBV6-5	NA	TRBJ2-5	CASSYTKGLETQYF	TGTGCCAGCAGTTATACCAAGGGGTTGGAGACCCAGTACTTC
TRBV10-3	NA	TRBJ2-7	CAISEGTLYEQYF	TGTGCCATCAGTGAGGGGACTTTGTACGAGCAGTACTTC
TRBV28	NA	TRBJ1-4	CASSLRGLYEKLFF	TGTGCCAGCAGTTTGAGGGGGTTATATGAAAAACTGTTTTTT
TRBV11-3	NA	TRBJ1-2	CASSFTGPRYGYTF	TGTGCCAGCAGCTTTACAGGGCCTAGGTATGGCTACACCTTC
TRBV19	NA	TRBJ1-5	CASSIVSKKPHQPQHF	TGTGCCAGTAGTATAGTGAGCAAAAAGCCTCATCAGCCCCAGCATTTT
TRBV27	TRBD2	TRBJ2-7	CASSPLAQREGEQYF	TGTGCCAGCAGTCCCCTCGCTCAGCGGGAGGGCGAGCAGTACTTC
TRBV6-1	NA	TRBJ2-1	CASSQTWTINEQFF	TGTGCCAGCAGTCAAACTTGGACTATCAATGAGCAGTTCTTC
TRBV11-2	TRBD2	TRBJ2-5	CASSLTRSGRLETQYF	TGTGCCAGCAGCTTAACCCGTAGCGGGCGGTTAGAGACCCAGTACTTC
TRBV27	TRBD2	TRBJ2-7	CASSLTSVIPTSSYEQYF	TGTGCCAGCAGCCTGACTAGCGTAATACCTACCAGCTCCTACGAGCAGTACTTC
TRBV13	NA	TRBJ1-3	CASSLGFGRLSSGNTIYF	TGTGCCAGCAGCTTAGGCTTCGGCAGGCTTAGTTCTGGAAACACCATATATTTT
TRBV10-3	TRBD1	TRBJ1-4	CAISESGDRGWENEKLFF	TGTGCCATCAGTGAGTCAGGGGACAGGGGGTGGGAAAATGAAAAACTGTTTTTT
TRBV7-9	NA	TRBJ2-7	CASSLGRGRAHEQYF	TGTGCCAGCAGCTTAGGAAGGGGGAGGGCCCACGAGCAGTACTTC
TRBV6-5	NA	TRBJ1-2	CASRLDGGYYTF	TGTGCCAGCAGACTAGACGGCGGATACTACACCTTC
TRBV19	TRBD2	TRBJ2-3	CASSRTSGKEDTQYF	TGTGCCAGTAGCCGGACTAGCGGGAAAGAAGATACGCAGTATTTT
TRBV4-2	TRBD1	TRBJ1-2	CASSQNTGQGTGGYTF	TGTGCCAGCAGCCAAAATACCGGACAGGGAACCGGTGGCTACACCTTC
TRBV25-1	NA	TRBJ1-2	CASSDQHGAGGVGGYTF	TGTGCCAGCAGTGACCAACACGGAGCGGGGGGCGTCGGTGGCTACACCTTC
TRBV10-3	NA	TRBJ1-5	CATGRGDNQPQHF	TGTGCCACCGGTCGGGGGGACAATCAGCCCCAGCATTTT
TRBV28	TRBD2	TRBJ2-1	CASNPELAGSSVHEQFF	TGTGCCAGCAATCCGGAGCTAGCGGGATCGTCTGTCCATGAGCAGTTCTTC
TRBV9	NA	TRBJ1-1	CASSVPDTEAFF	TGTGCCAGCAGCGTACCGGACACTGAAGCTTTCTTT
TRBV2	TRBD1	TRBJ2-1	CASSRDRETYNEQFF	TGTGCCAGCAGTAGGGACAGGGAGACCTACAATGAGCAGTTCTTC
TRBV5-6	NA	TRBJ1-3	CANSLGRRNTIYF	TGTGCCAACAGCTTGGGCAGAAGAAACACCATATATTTT
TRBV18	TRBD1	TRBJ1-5	CASSPKDRDHQPQHF	TGTGCCAGCTCACCCAAAGACAGGGATCATCAGCCCCAGCATTTT
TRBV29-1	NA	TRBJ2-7	CSVKGTAYEQYF	TGCAGCGTTAAAGGCACAGCCTACGAGCAGTACTTC
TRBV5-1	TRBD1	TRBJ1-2	CASSVRRDSPYGYTF	TGCGCCAGCAGCGTACGCCGGGACAGCCCCTATGGCTACACCTTC
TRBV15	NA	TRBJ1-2	CATSRRGVTGSGYTF	TGTGCCACCAGCAGAAGAGGAGTAACAGGGAGTGGCTACACCTTC
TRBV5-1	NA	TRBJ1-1	CASTSVNTEAFF	TGCGCCAGCACGTCCGTGAACACTGAAGCTTTCTTT
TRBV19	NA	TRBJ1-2	CASSISTEGYGYTF	TGTGCCAGTAGTATCAGTACGGAGGGCTATGGCTACACCTTC
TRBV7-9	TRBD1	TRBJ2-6	CASSAGTGNLWANVLTF	TGTGCCAGCAGCGCCGGGACAGGGAATCTCTGGGCCAACGTCCTGACTTTC
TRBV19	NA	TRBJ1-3	CASSMWRVSGNTIYF	TGTGCCAGTAGTATGTGGAGAGTCTCTGGAAACACCATATATTTT
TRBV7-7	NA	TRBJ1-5	CASSLDTNQPQHF	TGTGCTAGCAGCTTAGACACCAATCAGCCCCAGCATTTT
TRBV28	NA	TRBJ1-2	CASSLEPSGFGYTF	TGTGCCAGCAGTTTAGAACCCTCAGGGTTTGGCTACACCTTC
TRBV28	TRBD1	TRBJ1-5	CASTGTVIYSNQPQHF	TGTGCCAGCACCGGGACAGTCATTTATAGCAATCAGCCCCAGCATTTT
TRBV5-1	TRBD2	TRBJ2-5	CASSFLAGGRSDQETQYF	TGCGCCAGCAGCTTCCTAGCGGGAGGCCGATCTGACCAAGAGACCCAGTACTTC
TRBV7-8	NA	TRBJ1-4	CASSLGFARANEKLFF	TGTGCCAGCAGCTTAGGGTTCGCGCGGGCTAATGAAAAACTGTTTTTT
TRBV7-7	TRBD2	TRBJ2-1	CASSRSGLAIGNEQFF	TGTGCCAGCAGCCGATCGGGACTAGCTATTGGTAATGAGCAGTTCTTC
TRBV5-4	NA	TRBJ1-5	CATRSRGFRSNQPQHF	TGTGCGACCAGGAGCCGCGGGTTTAGGAGCAATCAGCCCCAGCATTTT
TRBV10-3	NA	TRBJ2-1	CAISDRQNTNNEQFF	TGTGCCATCAGCGACCGACAGAACACTAACAATGAGCAGTTCTTC
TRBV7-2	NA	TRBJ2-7	CASSGGEQYF	TGTGCCAGCTCCGGCGGCGAGCAGTACTTC
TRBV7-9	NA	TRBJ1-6	CASSLGPDMDNSPLHF	TGTGCCAGCAGCTTAGGACCGGACATGGATAATTCACCCCTCCACTTT
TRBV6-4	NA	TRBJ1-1	CASSDSRFSPGVAFF	TGTGCCAGCAGTGACTCAAGATTTTCCCCCGGAGTCGCTTTCTTT